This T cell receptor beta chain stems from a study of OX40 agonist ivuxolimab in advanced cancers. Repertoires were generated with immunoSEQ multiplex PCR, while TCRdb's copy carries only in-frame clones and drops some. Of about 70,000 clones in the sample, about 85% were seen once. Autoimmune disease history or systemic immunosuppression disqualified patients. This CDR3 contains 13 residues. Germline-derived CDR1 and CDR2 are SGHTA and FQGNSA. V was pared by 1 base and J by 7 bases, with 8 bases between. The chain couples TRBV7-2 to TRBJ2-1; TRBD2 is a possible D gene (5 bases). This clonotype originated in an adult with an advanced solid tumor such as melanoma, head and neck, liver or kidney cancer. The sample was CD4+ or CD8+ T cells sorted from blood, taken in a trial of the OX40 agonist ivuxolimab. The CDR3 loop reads CASSLEPGNEQFF. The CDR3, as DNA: TGTGCCAGCAGCTTAGAGCCGGGGAATGAGCAGTTCTTC.